Listed below are T cell receptor beta chains from one sample, sequenced in a study of post-analysis software for immune sequencing data. Via MiXCR, TCRdb re-called the PCR reads, giving one row per CDR3 protein. The sample lists fewer than 850,000 distinct CDR3 sequences, around 45% seen once, with approximately 5% in the top ten. Sequenced: blood. All receptors come from a girl aged 10-17 years with multiple sclerosis. The CDR3 runs from the conserved cysteine through the conserved F or W. A D gene is named only where the DNA matches it firmly. Rows give clone size only sometimes, using once, few, many, or a class for an expanded clone.

D: TRBD1
length: 14
J: TRBJ2-5
size: few
V: TRBV13
DNA: TGTGCCAGCAGCTTTTCGACAGGGTTGGAGACCCAGTACTTC
CDR3: CASSFSTGLETQYF

D: -
length: 16
J: TRBJ1-1
size: few
V: TRBV24-1
DNA: TGTGCCGGAAAAGCTCCCTACGGACAGAAGGACACTGAAGCTTTCTTT
CDR3: CAGKAPYGQKDTEAFF

D: TRBD1
length: 15
J: TRBJ1-2
size: few
V: TRBV6-5
DNA: TGTGCCAGCAGTCCCCGGGACAGGTCCTTTTATGGCTACACCTTC
CDR3: CASSPRDRSFYGYTF

D: -
length: 16
J: TRBJ2-3
size: -
V: TRBV15
DNA: TGTGCCACCAGCAGAGATGGTGGACTCCCTCCAGATACGCAGTATTTT
CDR3: CATSRDGGLPPDTQYF

D: TRBD2
length: 17
J: TRBJ2-1
size: -
V: TRBV28
DNA: TGTGCCAGCAGTTTCCTCAACCTAGCGGGAGGTTACAATGAGCAGTTCTTC
CDR3: CASSFLNLAGGYNEQFF

D: -
length: 14
J: TRBJ1-1
size: -
V: TRBV6-5
DNA: TGTGCCAGCAGTTACTCACCAGGGATCTCTGAAGCTTTCTTT
CDR3: CASSYSPGISEAFF

D: TRBD2
length: 17
J: TRBJ2-3
size: few
V: TRBV4-1
DNA: TGCGCCAGCAGCCAACCACGACTAGCGGAAATCACAGATACGCAGTATTTT
CDR3: CASSQPRLAEITDTQYF

D: -
length: 13
J: TRBJ2-7
size: -
V: TRBV10-3
DNA: TGTGCCAGTAAAGGGGACGCCACCTACGAGCAGTACTTC
CDR3: CASKGDATYEQYF

D: -
length: 11
J: TRBJ1-4
size: -
V: TRBV25-1
DNA: TGTGCCAGCAGTGGCGGACAGACAAGGTTTTTT
CDR3: CASSGGQTRFF

D: TRBD2
length: 13
J: TRBJ2-7
size: few
V: TRBV12-3/TRBV12-4
DNA: TGTGCCAGCAGTTTACGGGCGGGAGTCGAGCAGTACTTC
CDR3: CASSLRAGVEQYF

D: TRBD1
length: 16
J: TRBJ1-6
size: -
V: TRBV3-1
DNA: TGTGCCAGCAGCCAAGTGACAGGCAGGGGGTCCTCACCCCTCCACTTT
CDR3: CASSQVTGRGSSPLHF

D: TRBD2
length: 13
J: TRBJ2-1
size: few
V: TRBV6-5
DNA: TGTGCCAGCACGACTAGCGGTTACAATGAGCAGTTCTTC
CDR3: CASTTSGYNEQFF

D: -
length: 16
J: TRBJ2-6
size: few
V: TRBV5-6
DNA: TGTGCCAGCAGCTTGGCTTTTCGCTCTGGGGCCAACGTCCTGACTTTC
CDR3: CASSLAFRSGANVLTF

D: -
length: 15
J: TRBJ1-5
size: -
V: TRBV20-1
DNA: TGCAGTGCTAGCCGAAGACAGTTTTCCAATCAGCCCCAGCATTTT
CDR3: CSASRRQFSNQPQHF

D: TRBD2
length: 16
J: TRBJ2-5
size: few
V: TRBV20-1
DNA: TGCAGTGCTAAGCCTTGGTCACTAGCGGGAACGGGGACCCAGTACTTC
CDR3: CSAKPWSLAGTGTQYF

D: -
length: 14
J: TRBJ1-4
size: few
V: TRBV6-5
DNA: TGTGCCAGCAGTTACTCGGGGGGTGGAGAAAAACTGTTTTTT
CDR3: CASSYSGGGEKLFF

D: -
length: 16
J: TRBJ1-2
size: -
V: TRBV7-9
DNA: TGTGCCAGCAGCTTAGTCGCGGGACACCCAAACTATGGCTACACCTTC
CDR3: CASSLVAGHPNYGYTF

D: TRBD1
length: 14
J: TRBJ2-7
size: few
V: TRBV5-1
DNA: TGCGCCAGCAGCTGGGGACAGGGCGGAAACGAGCAGTACTTC
CDR3: CASSWGQGGNEQYF

D: TRBD1
length: 18
J: TRBJ2-3
size: -
V: TRBV27
DNA: TGTGCCAGCAGTTCAAAAAATTCCGGGACAGGGAACACAGATACGCAGTATTTT
CDR3: CASSSKNSGTGNTDTQYF

D: TRBD2
length: 14
J: TRBJ2-1
size: -
V: TRBV24-1
DNA: TGTGCCACCAGTGATCCAGGGACTAGCAGGGAGCAGTTCTTC
CDR3: CATSDPGTSREQFF

D: -
length: 14
J: TRBJ1-1
size: -
V: TRBV5-5
DNA: TGTGCCAGCACCCTGGGTACAGCGAACACTGAAGCTTTCTTT
CDR3: CASTLGTANTEAFF

D: -
length: 13
J: TRBJ2-5
size: -
V: TRBV7-2
DNA: TGTGCCAGCAGCATTGACAGTCGGGAGACCCAGTACTTC
CDR3: CASSIDSRETQYF

D: TRBD2
length: 19
J: TRBJ2-1
size: -
V: TRBV3-1
DNA: TGTGCCAGCAGCCAAGGGGCCGGGACTAGCGGGATATCCTACAATGAGCAGTTCTTC
CDR3: CASSQGAGTSGISYNEQFF

D: TRBD2
length: 16
J: TRBJ2-7
size: -
V: TRBV24-1
DNA: TGTGCCACCAGTGACTCTCTTAGCGGGAGTCCCTACGAGCAGTACTTC
CDR3: CATSDSLSGSPYEQYF

D: TRBD1
length: 16
J: TRBJ2-7
size: -
V: TRBV20-1
DNA: TGCAGTGCTAGAGTTGGATTGGGGACAGGGTTCGACGAGCAGTACTTC
CDR3: CSARVGLGTGFDEQYF

D: TRBD2
length: 13
J: TRBJ2-7
size: few
V: TRBV20-1
DNA: TGCAGTGCTAGTGGGCAGCGGGACTACGAGCAGTACTTC
CDR3: CSASGQRDYEQYF

D: -
length: 13
J: TRBJ2-5
size: -
V: TRBV19
DNA: TGTGCCAGTGGTATGCCGGGGGAGGAGACCCAGTACTTC
CDR3: CASGMPGEETQYF

D: -
length: 15
J: TRBJ2-6
size: -
V: TRBV7-9
DNA: TGTGCCAGCAGCTCCCGTAACTCTGGGGCCAACGTCCTGACTTTC
CDR3: CASSSRNSGANVLTF

D: TRBD2
length: 15
J: TRBJ2-3
size: -
V: TRBV6-1
DNA: TGTGCCAGCAGTTTTCGAGCGGGATACACAGATACGCAGTATTTT
CDR3: CASSFRAGYTDTQYF

D: -
length: 14
J: TRBJ1-5
size: few
V: TRBV20-1
DNA: TGCAGTGCTCCAGGACGTGGAGGAAATCAGCCCCAGCATTTT
CDR3: CSAPGRGGNQPQHF

D: -
length: 15
J: TRBJ1-5
size: -
V: TRBV3-1
DNA: TGTGCCAGCAGCCAAGAAGGGTATAGCAATCAGCCCCAGCATTTT
CDR3: CASSQEGYSNQPQHF

D: -
length: 17
J: TRBJ1-1
size: -
V: TRBV6-1
DNA: TGTGCCAGCAGTCATGGACGGACCTGGGCTGGCGGTACTGAAGCTTTCTTT
CDR3: CASSHGRTWAGGTEAFF

D: TRBD1
length: 12
J: TRBJ1-2
size: few
V: TRBV12-3/TRBV12-4
DNA: TGTGCCAGCAGTGACAGGGTTAGCGGCTACACCTTC
CDR3: CASSDRVSGYTF

D: -
length: 14
J: TRBJ1-1
size: -
V: TRBV7-9
DNA: TGTGCCAGCAGCTCCGTGGGAGTGGACACTGAAGCTTTCTTT
CDR3: CASSSVGVDTEAFF

D: -
length: 13
J: TRBJ1-2
size: -
V: TRBV30
DNA: TGTGCCTGGACTGGGCTGGGGGACTATGGCTACACCTTC
CDR3: CAWTGLGDYGYTF

D: TRBD2
length: 17
J: TRBJ2-1
size: -
V: TRBV4-3
DNA: TGCGCCAGCAGCCAAACCCTACTAGCGGGGGGCTACAATGAGCAGTTCTTC
CDR3: CASSQTLLAGGYNEQFF

D: -
length: 15
J: TRBJ1-4
size: few
V: TRBV12-3/TRBV12-4
DNA: TGTGCCAGCAGTTTTAGCGACAGGAATAATGAAAAACTGTTTTTT
CDR3: CASSFSDRNNEKLFF

D: TRBD2
length: 17
J: TRBJ2-1
size: -
V: TRBV5-1
DNA: TGCGCCAGCAACTCCCCGACTAGCGGGATGTCCTACAATGAGCAGTTCTTC
CDR3: CASNSPTSGMSYNEQFF

D: -
length: 12
J: TRBJ1-1
size: -
V: TRBV29-1
DNA: TGCAGCGCCTCGACAGTGAACACTGAAGCTTTCTTT
CDR3: CSASTVNTEAFF